These 24 T cell receptor beta chains were all obtained from the same sample, sequenced in a study of cytomegalovirus exposure and HLA in healthy donors. Researchers ran the PCR with 60 Vbeta and 13 Jbeta primers. Generated by immunoSEQ multiplex PCR, the TCRdb table keeps only in-frame clones and is missing some. The sample carries roughly 130,000 clones, 80% recorded once. Sequencing was performed on PBMCs. These receptors all stem from a male donor in good health and CMV-seronegative.

A word on this clone: Compared with germline, one end of the junction differs, possibly owing to a read error. This chain joins TRBV7-9 and TRBJ1-1, with D perhaps TRBD1 (5 bases). The CDR3 totals 13 residues. In germline, CDR1 is SEHNR, CDR2 FQNEAQ (reference sequence). CDR3 residues: CSSSSQRWGGAFF. The CDR3 nucleotides read TGTTCCAGCAGCTCCCAACGTTGGGGGGGAGCTTTCTTT.

DNA for the CDR3: TGTGCCAGCCCTTCCCGAGTCGGGGAGACCCAGTACTTC. It codes for CASPSRVGETQYF. The V call is TRBV2, the J call TRBJ2-5, with D uncertain. Trimming took 8 bases from V and 5 from J, leaving 15 bases between them. This CDR3 has 13 amino acids. Germline CDR1 is SNHLY and CDR2 is FYNNEI.

The genes are TRBV14 and TRBJ1-4; D possibly corresponds to TRBD1 (5 bases). Per the germline V gene, CDR1 is SGHDN and CDR2 is FVKESK. The CDR3 loop spans 13 amino acids. V was clipped by 4 bases and J by 5 bases, with 8 bases between them. CDR3 bases: TGTGCCAGCAGCCTCCGGGGGAATGAAAAACTGTTTTTT. Translation gives CASSLRGNEKLFF. Complete variable domain (other parts from reference TRBV14 and TRBJ1-4): EAGVTQFPSHSVIEKGQTVTLRCDPISGHDNLYWYRRVMGKEIKFLLHFVKESKQDESGMPNNRFLAERTGGTYSTLKVQPAELEDSGVYFCASSLRGNEKLFFGSGTQLSVL.

This chain links TRBV10-3 with TRBJ1-2; D not certain. The V and J ends lost 2 bases and 4 bases respectively, with 14 bases between them. The V gene's germline CDR1 is ENHRY and CDR2 SYGVKD. This CDR3 contains 15 residues. This CDR3 is CAISEAKQITYGYTF. Written as DNA, the CDR3 is TGTGCCATCAGTGAGGCGAAACAGATAACCTATGGCTACACCTTC.

A single count supports this clone. This chain joins TRBV6-6 and TRBJ1-2; 7 bases align to TRBD1. In germline, CDR1 is MNHNY, CDR2 SVGAGI (reference sequence). J was trimmed by 4 bases and V by 5 bases; bases with no gene match: 7. This CDR3 is 14 amino acids long. CDR3 in DNA: TGTGCCAGCAGTGACAGGGTTGGGGGCTATGGCTACACCTTC. The encoded protein is CASSDRVGGYGYTF.

J is TRBJ2-3 and V is TRBV4-2; TRBD2 agrees at 13 bases. After removal of 1 base from V and 2 bases from J, the junction contained 6 bases not matched to a gene. The germline V gene has CDR1 LGHNA and CDR2 YNFKEQ. The CDR3 extends over 18 amino acids. The CDR3 sequence: CASSQGLAGGPLTDTQYF. The DNA of the CDR3 is TGTGCCAGCAGCCAAGGACTAGCGGGAGGCCCCCTCACAGATACGCAGTATTTT.

This sequence joins TRBV30 and TRBJ1-1; D unresolved. The CDR3 is 13 residues long. Trimming removed 0 bases from V and 2 bases from J, with 7 bases in between. CDR1 GTSNPN and CDR2 SVGIG come from the germline V gene (reference sequence). CDR3 nucleotide sequence: TGTGCCTGGAGTGTACGAGGAAACACTGAAGCTTTCTTT. Translating gives CAWSVRGNTEAFF.

The rearrangement joins TRBV20-1 to TRBJ2-3, with D possibly being TRBD1 (6 bases). Between the trimmed V and J ends, which lost 3 bases and 6 bases, there was a span of 7 bases. Per the germline V gene, CDR1 is DFQATT and CDR2 is SNEGSKA (reference sequence). The CDR3 spans 11 residues. DNA of the CDR3: TGCAGTGCTAGGCAGGGGGATACGCAGTATTTT. Protein product: CSARQGDTQYF.

This chain connects TRBV9 to TRBJ2-7; D possibly corresponds to TRBD2 (6 bases). The V end lost 0 bases, the J end lost 3 bases, and 10 bases lay between the germline ends. CDR1 SGDLS and CDR2 YYNGEE come from the germline V gene. The CDR3 spans 14 residues. CDR3 sequence: CASSVGGAGYEQYF. CDR3 coding DNA: TGTGCCAGCAGCGTAGGGGGAGCGGGCTACGAGCAGTACTTC.

With respect to this clone: Its ends do not fully match the called genes, so a read error is possible. This sequence joins TRBV7-2 and TRBJ2-4, with 9 bases aligning to TRBD1. This CDR3 comprises 17 residues. Germline V gene data show CDR1 as SGHTA and CDR2 as FQGNSA. The CDR3 protein is CASSFAGTGSAKNSQYF. CDR3 in DNA: TGTGCCAGCAGCTTCGCCGGGACAGGGAGCGCCAAAAACAGTCAGTACTTC.

This clone was found a few times. The chain joins TRBV13 to TRBJ1-1, with TRBD1 matching 8 bases. With V trimmed by 5 bases and J by 5 bases, 7 bases remained unmatched. Per germline, CDR1 PRHDT and CDR2 FYEKMQ (reference sequence). This CDR3 is built from 14 residues. CDR3 DNA sequence: TGTGCCAGCAGCCAGGACAGGGTGGCTACTGAAGCTTTCTTT. It translates to CASSQDRVATEAFF.

The chain joins TRBV7-9 to TRBJ2-5; 7 positions match TRBD1. The DNA end favors TRBJ2-7, so the J call may be wrong. The CDR3 has 13 residues. The V gene's germline CDR1 is SEHNR and CDR2 FQNEAQ (reference sequence). The CDR3 protein is CASSGTVSYEQYF. For the CDR3, the DNA is TGTGCCAGCAGCGGGACAGTCTCCTACGAGCAGTACTTC.

V and J are TRBV6-5 and TRBJ2-3; D gene unclear. Trimming stripped 8 bases from V and 0 bases from J, with 15 bases between. Per germline, CDR1 MNHEY and CDR2 SVGAGI. The CDR3 covers 15 residues. CDR3 bases: TGTGCCAGCGCCGTTCGGGTTCCTAGCACAGATACGCAGTATTTT. The encoded protein is CASAVRVPSTDTQYF.

The rearrangement links TRBV7-3 to TRBJ1-1; D is perhaps TRBD1 (5 bases). The CDR3 runs 13 residues. Germline loops: CDR1 SGHTA, CDR2 FQGTGA. V lost 4 bases and J 6 bases, leaving 12 bases between the germline ends. The CDR3 DNA reads as TGTGCCAGCAGCTCCCCGGACATCTCTGAAGCTTTCTTT. This encodes CASSSPDISEAFF.

Only a few counts were recorded for this clone. The chain joins TRBV27 to TRBJ2-1; a possible D gene is TRBD1 (6 bases). V lost 0 bases and J lost 0, with 15 bases in between. Germline V gene lookup returns CDR1 MNHEY and CDR2 SMNVEV (reference sequence). This CDR3 is 18 amino acids long. The CDR3 region has the DNA TGTGCCAGCAGTTTATCGAAGAGACAGGCCAGCTCCTACAATGAGCAGTTCTTC. This sequence encodes CASSLSKRQASSYNEQFF.

The chain has TRBV2 and TRBJ2-6, with a tentative D call TRBD1 (6 bases). This CDR3 region has 15 residues. CDR1 is SNHLY, CDR2 FYNNEI, per germline. V was cut by 6 bases and J by 4 bases, with 13 bases left in between. CDR3 sequence reads: CASRKDRSGANVLTF. The CDR3 coding sequence is TGTGCCAGCAGAAAAGACAGGTCCGGGGCCAACGTCCTGACTTTC.

Comments on this clone: Relative to the germline gene, one junction end is altered; a read error may explain this. The rearrangement links TRBV7-9 to TRBJ1-2; D unresolved. The germline V gene has CDR1 SEHNR and CDR2 FQNEAQ (reference sequence). The CDR3 runs to 12 residues. The CDR3 DNA is TGTTCCAGCCGCGGTTTTAACTATGGCTACACCTTC. Protein sequence: CSSRGFNYGYTF.

V is TRBV5-1 and J is TRBJ1-3; no reliable D call. The V end was cut by 4 bases, the J end by 7 bases, with 12 bases between. Germline loops: CDR1 SGHRS, CDR2 YFSETQ. The CDR3 consists of 13 residues. CDR3 in amino acids: CASSRDGRNTIYF. The CDR3 DNA reads as TGCGCCAGCAGCCGGGATGGACGGAACACCATATATTTT.

The V gene is TRBV9, the J gene TRBJ1-6; 8 positions agree with TRBD1. This CDR3 has 13 amino acids. Germline V gene sequence: CDR1 SGDLS, CDR2 YYNGEE. The trim removed 2 bases at V and 9 bases at J, leaving 1 base unmatched. In DNA form, the CDR3 reads TGTGCCAGCAGCGTGACAGGGGCTTCACCCCTCCACTTT. Protein product: CASSVTGASPLHF.

The J gene is TRBJ2-6, the V gene TRBV5-1; D is unclear. Germline CDR1 and CDR2: SGHRS and YFSETQ. The V and J ends lost 4 bases and 1 base respectively, with 6 bases between them. The CDR3 covers 14 residues. DNA for the CDR3: TGCGCCAGCAGCGAGGCGTCTGGGGCCAACGTCCTGACTTTC. Residues: CASSEASGANVLTF.

The gene calls are TRBV29-1 and TRBJ2-1; 11 bases agree with TRBD1. Germline lookup yields CDR1 SQVTM and CDR2 ANQGSEA. J gave up 8 bases and V 5 bases, and 11 bases lay outside the gene matches. There are 15 residues in the CDR3. The CDR3 DNA is TGCAGCGTTCCCCGGGGACAGGGGGTGGGCGATGAGCAGTTCTTC. Translation gives CSVPRGQGVGDEQFF.

The V and J genes are TRBV6-4 and TRBJ2-2; 7 bases fit TRBD2. Germline CDR1 MRHNA, CDR2 SNTAGT. Trimming took 0 bases from V and 4 from J; bases not matched to a gene: 8. The CDR3 contains 17 residues. The CDR3 bases are TGTGCCAGCAGTGACTCATATCCAGGGAGGGGCACCGGGGAGCTGTTTTTT. The encoded protein is CASSDSYPGRGTGELFF.

The chain joins TRBV30 to TRBJ1-6; TRBD1 aligns across 7 bases. The CDR3 sequence is 16 residues long. V was pared by 0 bases and J by 7 bases, with 9 bases of the junction left unmatched. Germline V CDR1 and CDR2: GTSNPN, SVGIG (reference sequence). DNA for the CDR3: TGTGCCTGGAGTGTAACCAGGGGGATAAGGAATTCACCCCTCCACTTT. This translates into CAWSVTRGIRNSPLHF.

This chain links TRBV11-2 with TRBJ1-2; D not resolved. CDR3 length equals 14 residues. Germline values: CDR1 SGHAT, CDR2 FQNNGV. Trimming cost V 1 base and J 4 bases, with 10 bases left between them. The CDR3 sequence is CASSLGGAVYGYTF. CDR3 nucleotides: TGTGCCAGCAGCTTAGGCGGAGCCGTCTATGGCTACACCTTC.